These 25 T cell receptor beta chains were sequenced from one sample in a study of CD8 T cells in Susac syndrome. Random-hexamer reverse transcription was applied to roughly 0.5 to 1 ug RNA. TCRdb processed the immunoSEQ multiplex PCR reads anew with MiXCR; each CDR3 protein has one entry. This table holds under 200,000 distinct CDR3 sequences, over 85% found once. Specimen: CD4+ T cells from PBMCs. The receptors originated from a human donor in good health.

The genes are TRBV20-1 and TRBJ2-3, with 7 bases aligning to TRBD1. Germline loops: CDR1 DFQATT, CDR2 SNEGSKA (reference sequence). After removal of 4 bases from V and 1 base from J, the junction contained 8 bases not matched to a gene. This CDR3 has 15 amino acids. The CDR3 DNA is TGCAGTGCTATACGCCGAGGGGGCGGCACAGATACGCAGTATTTT. It yields the protein CSAIRRGGGTDTQYF.

V is TRBV19 and J is TRBJ1-2; D is uncertain. This CDR3 contains 10 residues. V lost 6 bases, J lost 3 bases, and 2 bases lay in between. Germline V gene lookup returns CDR1 LNHDA and CDR2 SQIVND (reference sequence). CDR3 in DNA: TGTGCCAGTAGCGACTATGGCTACACCTTC. Its protein is CASSDYGYTF.

V usage is TRBV14 and J usage is TRBJ2-7; D remains ambiguous. With 2 bases removed from V and 3 bases from J, the gap between germline ends came to 8 bases. Germline loops: CDR1 SGHDN, CDR2 FVKESK. This CDR3 contains 13 residues. This CDR3 reads CASSQLGVYEQYF. The CDR3 DNA sequence: TGTGCCAGCAGCCAACTTGGGGTCTACGAGCAGTACTTC. The variable domain in full, completed from reference TRBV14 and TRBJ2-7, reads EAGVTQFPSHSVIEKGQTVTLRCDPISGHDNLYWYRRVMGKEIKFLLHFVKESKQDESGMPNNRFLAERTGGTYSTLKVQPAELEDSGVYFCASSQLGVYEQYFGPGTRLTVT.

The V and J genes are TRBV30 and TRBJ2-3; D is uncertain. V shed 3 bases and J shed 0 bases, with 7 bases lying between them. The germline gives CDR1 GTSNPN, CDR2 SVGIG (reference sequence). The CDR3 is made up of 13 amino acids. This CDR3 is CAWRHRSTDTQYF. The CDR3 coding sequence is TGTGCCTGGAGACACCGAAGCACAGATACGCAGTATTTT.

The genes are TRBV7-2 and TRBJ2-5, with D possibly TRBD2 on 5 matching bases. V gave up 5 bases and J gave up 5 bases, with 12 bases separating them. This CDR3 spans 13 amino acids. Germline CDR1 SGHTA, CDR2 FQGNSA. CDR3 coding DNA: TGTGCCAGCAGCCAACGGGGAAGTGAGACCCAGTACTTC. Amino acids: CASSQRGSETQYF.

The chain has TRBV2 and TRBJ2-7, with D perhaps matching TRBD1 or TRBD2 (5 bases each). The CDR3 runs 13 residues. The ends were cut back, 1 base at V and 6 bases at J, with 10 bases in the middle. The germline V gene encodes CDR1 SNHLY and CDR2 FYNNEI. CDR3 protein: CASSEGTGTEQYF. CDR3 sequence (DNA): TGTGCCAGCAGTGAAGGGACTGGGACCGAGCAGTACTTC.

The rearrangement uses TRBV18 and TRBJ1-5, with D tentatively TRBD1 (6 bases). This CDR3 contains 13 residues. V was shortened by 3 bases and J by 6 bases, with 9 bases between the two germline ends. Germline loops: CDR1 KGHSH, CDR2 LQKENI. CDR3 sequence: CASSPADSQPQHF. CDR3 in DNA: TGTGCCAGCTCACCTGCGGACAGTCAGCCCCAGCATTTT.

V is TRBV30 and J is TRBJ1-1; D gene uncertain. CDR3 length: 16 residues. CDR1 GTSNPN and CDR2 SVGIG come from the germline V gene (reference sequence). Between the trimmed V and J ends, which lost 0 bases and 5 bases, there was a span of 19 bases. The CDR3 DNA follows: TGTGCCTGGAGTGTACTCGCAGGCCTGGAGAGGACTGAAGCTTTCTTT. Amino acid sequence: CAWSVLAGLERTEAFF.

The J gene is TRBJ2-7, the V gene TRBV20-1; 8 bases agree with TRBD2. Germline V gene lookup returns CDR1 DFQATT and CDR2 SNEGSKA (reference sequence). V shed 3 bases and J 0 bases; nucleotides not matched to a gene: 10. The length of the CDR3 is 16 residues. CDR3 coding DNA: TGCAGTGCTAGGGCCGGGGGGGTCCTACTCTCCTACGAGCAGTACTTC. It encodes CSARAGGVLLSYEQYF.

The chain combines TRBV5-4 with TRBJ2-5; D might be TRBD2 (6 bases). V was cut by 0 bases and J by 2 bases, with 11 bases left in between. CDR1 is SGHNT and CDR2 is YYREEE in the germline V gene (reference sequence). The CDR3 length is 15 residues. The CDR3 here is CASSLEGGSQETQYF. The CDR3 nucleotides read TGTGCCAGCAGCTTGGAGGGAGGCAGTCAAGAGACCCAGTACTTC. The full variable domain, completed using reference TRBV5-4 and TRBJ2-5, is ETGVTQSPTHLIKTRGQQVTLRCSSQSGHNTVSWYQQALGQGPQFIFQYYREEENGRGNFPPRFSGLQFPNYSSELNVNALELDDSALYLCASSLEGGSQETQYFGPGTRLLVL.

This chain links TRBV18 with TRBJ2-7; TRBD2 might be the D (5 bases). Trimming left V 4 bases short and J 3 bases short, with 13 bases between. The CDR3 loop spans 14 amino acids. CDR1 KGHSH and CDR2 LQKENI come from the germline V gene. The CDR3 is CASSLTRTDYEQYF. In nucleotides, the CDR3 is TGTGCCAGCTCACTAACTAGAACAGACTACGAGCAGTACTTC.

The V gene is TRBV29-1, the J gene TRBJ2-1; 8 bases match TRBD2. Germline CDR1 and CDR2: SQVTM and ANQGSEA. CDR3 length: 15 residues. J gave up 2 bases and V 6 bases, and 9 bases lay outside the gene matches. CDR3 residues: CSVGNRAGAYNEQFF. CDR3 DNA sequence: TGCAGCGTCGGAAATCGAGCGGGAGCCTACAATGAGCAGTTCTTC.

This clonotype appeared once. The chain links TRBV20-1 to TRBJ2-3; 9 bases match TRBD2. This CDR3 comprises 13 residues. Germline V gene lookup returns CDR1 DFQATT and CDR2 SNEGSKA (reference sequence). V gave up 7 bases and J gave up 4 bases; unmatched junction bases: 6. CDR3 region: CSGGLAGPDTQYF. The CDR3 DNA reads as TGCAGTGGGGGGCTAGCGGGGCCAGATACGCAGTATTTT.

A single count supports this clonotype. The V gene is TRBV7-9, the J gene TRBJ2-7; 9 nucleotides agree with TRBD2. CDR1 and CDR2 (germline): SEHNR, FQNEAQ (reference sequence). Unmatched junction bases numbered 14, after V lost 5 bases and J lost 6 bases. The CDR3 is 16 residues long. The CDR3 protein is CASSPVRASGVSEQYF. CDR3 bases: TGTGCCAGCAGCCCAGTGAGGGCTAGCGGGGTCTCCGAGCAGTACTTC.

V usage is TRBV28 and J usage is TRBJ2-4, with 7 bases aligning to TRBD1. Germline lookup yields CDR1 MDHEN and CDR2 SYDVKM. V shed 5 bases and J 0 bases; nucleotides not matched to a gene: 4. CDR3 length: 15 amino acids. CDR3 in amino acids: CASSRDSLAKNIQYF. DNA of the CDR3: TGTGCCAGCAGTCGGGACAGTCTAGCCAAAAACATTCAGTACTTC.

This clonotype was detected only a few times. The genes are TRBV18 and TRBJ2-5; D is uncertain. The CDR3 sequence is 13 residues long. V was pared by 6 bases and J by 2 bases, with 10 bases between. Germline-derived CDR1 and CDR2 are KGHSH and LQKENI. CDR3 nucleotide sequence: TGTGCCAGCTCCCTTTCACTTCAAGAGACCCAGTACTTC. Translating it yields CASSLSLQETQYF.

The chain links TRBV13 to TRBJ1-2; D is unclear. Trimming took off 0 bases at V and 2 bases at J, with 7 bases between the two ends. Germline V CDR1 and CDR2: PRHDT, FYEKMQ (reference sequence). CDR3 length: 14 residues. The CDR3 DNA reads TGTGCCAGCAGCTTAGGCGGGTACAACTATGGCTACACCTTC. Encoded protein: CASSLGGYNYGYTF.

The rearrangement links TRBV19 to TRBJ1-1; no clear D gene. Trimming removed 3 bases at V and 1 base at J, with 9 bases between. The CDR3 has 14 amino acids. Germline CDR1 LNHDA, CDR2 SQIVND (reference sequence). The CDR3 loop reads CASSISSGNTEAFF. The CDR3 bases are TGTGCCAGTAGTATCTCCTCGGGGAACACTGAAGCTTTCTTT.

V usage is TRBV12-3 or TRBV12-4 and J usage is TRBJ2-5, with a weak D call TRBD1 (7 bases). The CDR3 sequence is 14 residues long. Trimming cost V 3 bases and J 4 bases, with 12 bases left between them. CDR3 in DNA: TGTGCCAGCAGTTTCGGGCAGGGGGGAGAGACCCAGTACTTC. Translated, it gives CASSFGQGGETQYF.

In its sample, this clonotype was seen once. This chain links TRBV18 with TRBJ1-2; D is unresolved. Germline CDR1 and CDR2: KGHSH and LQKENI. The CDR3 loop spans 12 amino acids. The ends were cut back, 1 base at V and 6 bases at J, with 6 bases in the middle. The CDR3: CASSPLSHGYTF. In DNA form, the CDR3 reads TGTGCCAGCTCACCACTTTCCCATGGCTACACCTTC.

The chain is built from TRBV30 and TRBJ2-5, with D perhaps given as TRBD1 or TRBD2 (5 bases each). The V gene lost 2 bases and the J gene lost 2 bases, with 21 bases spanning the gap. From germline, CDR1 is GTSNPN and CDR2 SVGIG (reference sequence). The CDR3 length is 17 residues. The CDR3 nucleotides are TGTGCCTGGAGTAGGGAGTACAGGCGCGTTCTGCAAGAGACCCAGTACTTC. Its protein is CAWSREYRRVLQETQYF.

V is TRBV30 and J is TRBJ2-2; D is tentatively TRBD1 or TRBD2 (5 bases each). Trimming removed 0 bases from V and 6 bases from J, with 11 bases in between. CDR3 length: 14 amino acids. Germline V gene lookup returns CDR1 GTSNPN and CDR2 SVGIG (reference sequence). The CDR3 loop reads CAWSVHSGPGELFF. CDR3 nucleotides: TGTGCCTGGAGTGTACACTCGGGGCCCGGGGAGCTGTTTTTT.

This chain links TRBV4-3 with TRBJ1-2; D remains ambiguous. Trimming removed 0 bases at V and 3 bases at J, with 8 bases between. The germline CDR1 and CDR2 sequences are LGHNA and YSLEER. CDR3 length: 14 amino acids. The CDR3 region has the DNA TGCGCCAGCAGCCAAGATCGGGAGTACTATGGCTACACCTTC. This codes for CASSQDREYYGYTF.

CDR3 nucleotides: TGTGCCAGTAGTATCGGGGGGGGCTGGAGTCAAAACATTCAGTACTTC. It encodes CASSIGGGWSQNIQYF. The chain couples TRBV19 to TRBJ2-4, with 8 bases that match TRBD2. Trimming removed 3 bases from V and 5 bases from J; junction bases left unmatched: 9. There are 16 residues in the CDR3. From germline, CDR1 is LNHDA and CDR2 SQIVND (reference sequence).

V and J are TRBV7-8 and TRBJ2-2, with 7 bases that match TRBD1. V shed 4 bases and J 0 bases; nucleotides not matched to a gene: 8. The CDR3 contains 17 residues. The V gene's germline CDR1 is SGHVS and CDR2 FQNEAQ. The DNA for the CDR3 is TGTGCCAGCAGCTCCCCATTAGGGACAGCGAACACCGGGGAGCTGTTTTTT. Translated, it gives CASSSPLGTANTGELFF.